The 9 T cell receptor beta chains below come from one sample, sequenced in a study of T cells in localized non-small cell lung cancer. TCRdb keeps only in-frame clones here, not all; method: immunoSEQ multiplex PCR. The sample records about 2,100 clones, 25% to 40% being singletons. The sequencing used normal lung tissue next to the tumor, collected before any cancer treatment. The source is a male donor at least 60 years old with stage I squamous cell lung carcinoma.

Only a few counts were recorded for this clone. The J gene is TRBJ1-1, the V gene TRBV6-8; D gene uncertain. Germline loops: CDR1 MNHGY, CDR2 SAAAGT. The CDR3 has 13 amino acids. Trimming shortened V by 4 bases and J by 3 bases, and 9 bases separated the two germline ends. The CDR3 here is CASSLRRHTEAFF. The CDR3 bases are TGTGCCAGCAGTTTGAGAAGGCACACTGAAGCTTTCTTT.

The CDR3 DNA reads as TGCGCCAGCAGCACGGCAGGACAGCCCTACGAGCAGTACTTC. This encodes CASSTAGQPYEQYF. The chain combines TRBV5-1 with TRBJ2-7; maybe TRBD1 (6 bases). Per the germline V gene, CDR1 is SGHRS and CDR2 is YFSETQ. The CDR3 totals 14 residues. Trimming stripped 4 bases from V and 2 bases from J, with 13 bases between.

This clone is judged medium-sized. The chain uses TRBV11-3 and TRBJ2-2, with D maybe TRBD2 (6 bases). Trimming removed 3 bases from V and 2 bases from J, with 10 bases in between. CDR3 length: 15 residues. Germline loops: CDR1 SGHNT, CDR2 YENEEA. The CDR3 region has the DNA TGTGCCAGCAGCTTGGGGGGTATAAACACCGGGGAGCTGTTTTTT. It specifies CASSLGGINTGELFF.

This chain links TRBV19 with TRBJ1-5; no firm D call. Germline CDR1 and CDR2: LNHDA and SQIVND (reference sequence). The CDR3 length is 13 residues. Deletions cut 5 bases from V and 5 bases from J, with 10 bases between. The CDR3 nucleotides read TGTGCCAGTAGTGAAGGGCCCTATCAGCCCCAGCATTTT. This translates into CASSEGPYQPQHF.

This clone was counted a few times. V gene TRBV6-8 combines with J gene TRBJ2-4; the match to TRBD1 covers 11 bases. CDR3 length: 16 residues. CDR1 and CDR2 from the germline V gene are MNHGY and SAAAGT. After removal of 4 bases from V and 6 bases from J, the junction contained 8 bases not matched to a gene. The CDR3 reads CASSFNRDRGRNIQYF. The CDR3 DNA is TGTGCCAGCAGTTTTAACCGGGACAGGGGGAGAAACATTCAGTACTTC.

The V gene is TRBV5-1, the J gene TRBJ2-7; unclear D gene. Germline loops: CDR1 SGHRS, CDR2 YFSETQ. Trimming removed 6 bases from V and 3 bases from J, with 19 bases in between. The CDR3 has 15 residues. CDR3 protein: CASILPAGEYYEQYF. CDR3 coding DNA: TGCGCCAGCATACTCCCGGCAGGAGAATACTACGAGCAGTACTTC.

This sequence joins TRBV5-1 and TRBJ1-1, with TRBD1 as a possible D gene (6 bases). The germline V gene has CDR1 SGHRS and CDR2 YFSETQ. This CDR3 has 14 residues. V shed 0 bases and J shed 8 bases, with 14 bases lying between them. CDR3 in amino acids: CASSLVSGAWEAFF. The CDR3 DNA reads TGCGCCAGCAGCTTGGTGTCAGGGGCGTGGGAAGCTTTCTTT.

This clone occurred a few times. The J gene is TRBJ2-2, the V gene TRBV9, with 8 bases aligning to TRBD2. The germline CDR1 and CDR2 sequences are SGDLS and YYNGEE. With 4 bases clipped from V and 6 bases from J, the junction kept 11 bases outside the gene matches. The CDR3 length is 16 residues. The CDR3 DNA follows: TGTGCCAGCAGCCCCGGGGTAGCGGGACCTTCCGGGGAGCTGTTTTTT. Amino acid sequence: CASSPGVAGPSGELFF.

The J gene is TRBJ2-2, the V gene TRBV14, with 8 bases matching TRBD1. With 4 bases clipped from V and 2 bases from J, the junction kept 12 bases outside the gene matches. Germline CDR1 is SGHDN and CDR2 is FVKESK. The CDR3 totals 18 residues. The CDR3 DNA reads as TGTGCCAGCAGCCCCGCTCGATATGACAGGGGAAACACCGGGGAGCTGTTTTTT. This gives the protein CASSPARYDRGNTGELFF.